A single sample is the source of the 19 T cell receptor beta chains below, sequenced in a study of OX40 agonist ivuxolimab in advanced cancers. Receptor libraries were prepared by the immunoSEQ multiplex PCR assay. This is the immuneACCESS table as TCRdb keeps it, with only in-frame sequences that have V and J called. A part of the clones is gone; compared with another copy, unresolved V genes explain less than half, and the rest is unexplained. The sample contains approximately 69,000 clones, around 91% of them found a single time. Roughly a tenth of the sample lies in the top ten. Specimen: CD4+ or CD8+ T cells sorted from blood, collected in a trial of the OX40 agonist ivuxolimab. All receptors come from an adult with an advanced solid tumor such as melanoma, head and neck, liver or kidney cancer.

The V call is TRBV7-2, the J call TRBJ2-4; D possibly corresponds to TRBD1 (6 bases). The CDR3 runs to 14 residues. V was shortened by 5 bases and J by 0 bases, with 8 bases between the two germline ends. Germline CDR1 SGHTA, CDR2 FQGNSA. The CDR3 is CASSKGEAKNIQYF. The CDR3 DNA sequence: TGTGCCAGCAGCAAGGGGGAAGCCAAAAACATTCAGTACTTC. Based on the CDR3 plus reference TRBV7-2 and TRBJ2-4, the full variable domain is GAGVSQSPSNKVTEKGKDVELRCDPISGHTALYWYRQSLGQGLEFLIYFQGNSAPDKSGLPSDRFSAERTGGSVSTLTIQRTQQEDSAVYLCASSKGEAKNIQYFGAGTRLSVL.

The rearrangement uses TRBV19 and TRBJ2-3, with 7 bases lining up with TRBD1. CDR1 is LNHDA, CDR2 SQIVND, per germline (reference sequence). The junction had 8 bases not matched to a gene; V was cut back by 6 bases and J by 8 bases. The CDR3 runs to 13 residues. The CDR3, as DNA: TGTGCCAGTAGAGAAGACAGGGATGGTACGCAGTATTTT. Its translation: CASREDRDGTQYF.

This clone was seen once. The rearrangement joins TRBV27 to TRBJ1-5; D remains unclear. Germline V gene lookup returns CDR1 MNHEY and CDR2 SMNVEV (reference sequence). The CDR3 spans 14 residues. V gave up 4 bases and J gave up 5 bases, with 12 bases separating them. DNA of the CDR3: TGTGCCAGCAGTTCGCTGGGGAAGGATCAGCCCCAGCATTTT. The encoded protein is CASSSLGKDQPQHF.

This clone was seen a few times. The same CDR3 is also encoded by other DNA sequences in this sample. The chain uses TRBV9 and TRBJ1-3; D gene ambiguous. The ends were cut back, 5 bases at V and 1 base at J, with 4 bases in the middle. This CDR3 region has 12 residues. The germline V gene has CDR1 SGDLS and CDR2 YYNGEE. The CDR3 sequence is CASSASGNTIYF. CDR3 coding DNA: TGTGCCAGCAGTGCATCTGGAAACACCATATATTTT.

The chain employs TRBV15 and TRBJ1-5; D uncertain. Per germline, CDR1 LNHNV and CDR2 YYDKDF (reference sequence). Trimming cost V 8 bases and J 0 bases, with 17 bases left between them. There are 16 residues in the CDR3. CDR3 sequence: CATQPGGGSSNQPQHF. The CDR3 nucleotides read TGTGCCACCCAGCCGGGCGGAGGATCTAGCAATCAGCCCCAGCATTTT.

This chain uses TRBV19 with TRBJ2-7, with D unclear. The CDR3 spans 15 residues. Germline-derived CDR1 and CDR2 are LNHDA and SQIVND (reference sequence). The V end was cut by 4 bases, the J end by 0 bases, with 13 bases between. The CDR3 DNA reads as TGTGCCAGTAGTACCCAGGTGGGTGGCTCCTACGAGCAGTACTTC. It is translated as CASSTQVGGSYEQYF.

This clone was observed once. The chain recombines TRBV18 with TRBJ2-7, with TRBD1 identical over 7 bases. This CDR3 spans 12 amino acids. With 4 bases clipped from V and 6 bases from J, the junction kept 3 bases outside the gene matches. The V gene's germline CDR1 is KGHSH and CDR2 LQKENI. The DNA of the CDR3 is TGTGCCAGCTCACTGAACAGGGGCGAGCAGTACTTC. Residues: CASSLNRGEQYF.

The chain links TRBV9 to TRBJ2-1; the D gene is possibly TRBD2 (7 bases). There are 22 residues in the CDR3. Germline V lookup: CDR1 SGDLS, CDR2 YYNGEE. Deletions cut 0 bases from V and 7 bases from J, with 35 bases between. The CDR3 loop reads CASSVVSGAGTGALGTGNEQFF. CDR3 bases: TGTGCCAGCAGCGTAGTTAGTGGAGCGGGAACGGGGGCCTTGGGAACGGGTAATGAGCAGTTCTTC.

J is TRBJ1-6 and V is TRBV6-5; 9 bases fit TRBD1. From germline, CDR1 is MNHEY and CDR2 SVGAGI. The CDR3 totals 15 residues. The V gene end was trimmed by 6 bases and the J gene end by 10 bases; junction bases not matched to a gene: 10. The CDR3 protein is CASRHHGQGPSPLHF. The CDR3 coding sequence is TGTGCCAGCAGGCACCACGGACAGGGGCCGTCACCCCTCCACTTT.

This sequence joins TRBV6-1 and TRBJ2-5; no clear D gene. CDR1 MNHNS and CDR2 SASEGT come from the germline V gene. Trimming took 3 bases from V and 5 from J, leaving 10 bases between them. This CDR3 has 13 residues. The CDR3 loop is CASSDGHGETQYF. CDR3 nucleotide sequence: TGTGCCAGCAGTGACGGGCATGGGGAGACCCAGTACTTC.

This clone has a handful of counts. This rearrangement joins TRBV4-2 to TRBJ2-7, with D perhaps TRBD2 (6 bases). V shed 7 bases and J shed 3 bases, with 13 bases lying between them. This CDR3 is 13 amino acids long. Germline V lookup: CDR1 LGHNA, CDR2 YNFKEQ. The CDR3: CASIRDWVYEQYF. In DNA, the CDR3 is TGTGCCAGCATCCGGGACTGGGTCTACGAGCAGTACTTC.

The V gene is TRBV4-1, the J gene TRBJ1-3; no clear D gene. This CDR3 is 15 amino acids long. CDR1 is MGHRA, CDR2 YSYEKL, per germline. V gave up 0 bases and J gave up 4 bases, with 10 bases separating them. The CDR3 nucleotides read TGCGCCAGCAGCCAAGATTCCACAGCCGGAAACACCATATATTTT. It translates to CASSQDSTAGNTIYF.

CDR3 in amino acids: CASSLRTGDNQPQHF. The CDR3 DNA reads TGTGCCAGCAGTTTGAGGACAGGGGACAATCAGCCCCAGCATTTT. This chain joins TRBV27 and TRBJ1-5; TRBD1 matches at 9 bases. The germline CDR1 and CDR2 sequences are MNHEY and SMNVEV (reference sequence). There are 15 residues in the CDR3. The junction had 3 bases not matched to a gene; V was cut back by 3 bases and J by 3 bases.

The genes are TRBV5-1 and TRBJ2-2; TRBD1 agrees at 10 bases. Per germline, CDR1 SGHRS and CDR2 YFSETQ. V was clipped by 4 bases and J by 4 bases; unmatched bases: 4. The CDR3 is 15 residues long. CDR3: CASSGTGVGTGELFF. CDR3 in DNA: TGCGCCAGCAGCGGGACAGGGGTAGGCACCGGGGAGCTGTTTTTT.

CDR3 nucleotides: TGTGCCAGCAGCTTGCCGGGGGCGACTGAGACCCAGTACTTC. This encodes CASSLPGATETQYF. This rearrangement joins TRBV5-4 to TRBJ2-5; D could derive from TRBD1 or TRBD2 (6 bases each). V lost 1 base and J 5 bases, leaving 12 bases between the germline ends. Germline CDR1 reads SGHNT; CDR2 reads YYREEE (reference sequence). There are 14 residues in the CDR3.

The chain recombines TRBV9 with TRBJ1-3, with 7 nucleotides matching TRBD1. CDR1 is SGDLS, CDR2 YYNGEE, per germline. This CDR3 has 14 amino acids. The ends lost 2 bases at V and 4 bases at J; junction bases unmatched: 3. Here the CDR3 reads CASSVGTAGNTIYF. The CDR3, as DNA: TGTGCCAGCAGCGTCGGGACAGCAGGAAACACCATATATTTT.

This chain joins TRBV28 and TRBJ2-3; no clear D. Germline CDR1 MDHEN, CDR2 SYDVKM. The germline V and J ends were trimmed by 6 bases and 5 bases, with 12 bases remaining between them. The CDR3 spans 13 residues. The CDR3 region has the DNA TGTGCCAGCAGCCAGGACGGAAGAGATACGCAGTATTTT. It codes for CASSQDGRDTQYF.

V usage is TRBV7-9 and J usage is TRBJ2-7, with TRBD2 matching 7 bases. This CDR3 spans 15 amino acids. Germline CDR1 SEHNR, CDR2 FQNEAQ (reference sequence). The V gene end was trimmed by 5 bases and the J gene end by 2 bases; junction bases not matched to a gene: 9. The CDR3 protein is CASSMRASGTYEQYF. The CDR3 nucleotides read TGTGCCAGCAGCATGAGGGCTAGCGGAACCTACGAGCAGTACTTC.

CDR3 protein: CSGTTGGRSTDTQYF. The CDR3 DNA reads as TGCAGCGGGACAACGGGCGGGAGGAGCACAGATACGCAGTATTTT. The chain employs TRBV29-1 and TRBJ2-3; the match to TRBD2 covers 8 bases. With 7 bases clipped from V and 0 bases from J, the junction kept 9 bases outside the gene matches. The CDR3 runs to 15 residues. Germline loops: CDR1 SQVTM, CDR2 ANQGSEA.